A single sample is the source of the 27 T cell receptor beta chains below, sequenced in a study of neurological immune-mediated disorders. TCRdb re-analysed the 5' RACE reads in MiXCR, keeping a single row per CDR3 protein. The sample has about 31,000 distinct CDR3 sequences; over 3.5% are singletons. Sample: CD4+ T cells from blood. These receptor sequences come from a woman aged 40 to 55 in good health.

This clonotype was counted at least ten times. The V and J genes are TRBV11-3 and TRBJ2-1, with D perhaps TRBD2 (5 bases). Trimming removed 7 bases at V and 10 bases at J, with 14 bases between. Germline V gene lookup returns CDR1 SGHNT and CDR2 YENEEA. The CDR3 sequence is 12 residues long. In nucleotides, the CDR3 is TGTGCCAGCATGGGTCCGTCGGGGGAGCAGTTCTTC. This gives the protein CASMGPSGEQFF. Combining the CDR3 with reference TRBV11-3 and TRBJ2-1 gives the whole variable domain EAGVVQSPRYKIIEKKQPVAFWCNPISGHNTLYWYLQNLGQGPELLIRYENEEAVDDSQLPKDRFSAERLKGVDSTLKIQPAELGDSAVYLCASMGPSGEQFFGPGTRLTVL.

In this sample, this clonotype turned up many times. The DNA for the CDR3 is TGTGCCAGCAGCCCTTCCCCGACAGGGTTGGGACAGCCCCAGCATTTT. Translating gives CASSPSPTGLGQPQHF. J is TRBJ1-5 and V is TRBV7-8; 7 nucleotides line up with TRBD1. The CDR3 contains 16 residues. V trimming: 5 bases; J trimming: 7 bases; junction bases outside the gene matches: 14. Germline V gene sequence: CDR1 SGHVS, CDR2 FQNEAQ.

The table lists this clonotype with many counts. J is TRBJ1-1 and V is TRBV6-1; tentative D call: TRBD1 (5 bases). The CDR3 extends over 15 amino acids. Trimming cost V 6 bases and J 5 bases, with 19 bases left between them. Per germline, CDR1 MNHNS and CDR2 SASEGT. CDR3: CASRGGFWERTEAFF. As DNA, the CDR3 is TGTGCCAGCAGGGGGGGTTTTTGGGAACGGACTGAAGCTTTCTTT.

At least ten counts were recorded for this clonotype. The chain joins TRBV10-3 to TRBJ2-1; 8 bases map to TRBD1. Trimming removed 6 bases from V and 6 bases from J; junction bases left unmatched: 7. The CDR3 consists of 14 residues. CDR1 and CDR2 from the germline V gene are ENHRY and SYGVKD. The CDR3 spells CAIRAGTGFNEQFF. CDR3 nucleotide sequence: TGTGCCATCAGGGCAGGGACAGGTTTCAATGAGCAGTTCTTC.

In its sample, this clonotype was seen many times. V is TRBV7-9 and J is TRBJ1-2; no clear D. The CDR3 covers 14 residues. Trimming removed 6 bases from V and 7 bases from J, with 18 bases in between. Germline V gene sequence: CDR1 SEHNR, CDR2 FQNEAQ (reference sequence). CDR3 protein: CASRLLERGFGYTF. The CDR3 coding sequence is TGTGCCAGCAGACTCCTGGAGAGAGGATTTGGCTACACCTTC.

This clonotype was counted ten times or more. The CDR3 DNA is TGCGCCAGCAGCCTGGGACAGGGAATAAACACTGAAGCTTTCTTT. It is translated as CASSLGQGINTEAFF. The chain carries TRBV5-1 and TRBJ1-1, with 9 bases lining up with TRBD1. The CDR3 loop spans 15 amino acids. The V gene end was trimmed by 4 bases and the J gene end by 2 bases; junction bases not matched to a gene: 6. The germline CDR1 and CDR2 sequences are SGHRS and YFSETQ.

This clonotype was seen many times. The chain combines TRBV10-2 with TRBJ2-1; no definite D call. The CDR3 is made up of 13 amino acids. V was cut by 7 bases and J by 8 bases, with 15 bases left in between. Germline loops: CDR1 WSHSY, CDR2 SAAADI. The CDR3 is CASTGPARDEQFF. CDR3 nucleotide sequence: TGCGCCAGCACCGGGCCAGCGAGAGATGAGCAGTTCTTC.

This clonotype came up many times. This chain uses TRBV7-8 with TRBJ1-5; maybe TRBD1 (6 bases). Germline V lookup: CDR1 SGHVS, CDR2 FQNEAQ. This CDR3 is 15 amino acids long. V gave up 5 bases and J gave up 0 bases, with 11 bases separating them. CDR3 protein: CASSPDRLSNQPQHF. The CDR3 DNA reads TGTGCCAGCAGCCCCGACAGGCTTAGCAATCAGCCCCAGCATTTT.

The table lists this clonotype with a count of one. The CDR3 carries no conserved terminal phenylalanine or tryptophan, so it likely arises from a read error. The chain is built from TRBV7-9 and TRBJ2-3; D possibly corresponds to TRBD2 (6 bases). In germline, CDR1 is SEHNR, CDR2 FQNEAQ (reference sequence). The CDR3 is 15 amino acids. CDR3 loop: CVSSQTSPSTDTQYY. CDR3 nucleotide sequence: TGTGTCAGCAGCCAGACTAGTCCTAGCACAGATACGCAGTATTAT.

This clonotype appeared many times. V is TRBV14 and J is TRBJ2-2; D is undetermined. V was shortened by 4 bases and J by 2 bases, with 14 bases between the two germline ends. The CDR3 has 16 residues. Germline V gene lookup returns CDR1 SGHDN and CDR2 FVKESK. Here the CDR3 reads CASSLQLPINTGELFF. In DNA form, the CDR3 reads TGTGCCAGCAGCCTCCAGTTACCGATAAACACCGGGGAGCTGTTTTTT.

This clonotype was found many times. The chain couples TRBV5-1 to TRBJ2-3; 8 positions match TRBD1. Germline CDR1 is SGHRS and CDR2 is YFSETQ. The CDR3 runs 14 residues. The V gene end was trimmed by 4 bases and the J gene end by 14 bases; junction bases not matched to a gene: 15. Here the CDR3 reads CASSQTGTGLRGYF. The CDR3 nucleotides are TGCGCCAGCAGCCAAACCGGGACAGGCCTCAGGGGGTATTTT.

This clonotype was counted many times. The CDR3 here is CSARAETSGSSTDTQYF. The CDR3 DNA reads TGCAGTGCTAGAGCCGAGACTAGCGGGAGTTCCACAGATACGCAGTATTTT. The chain is built from TRBV20-1 and TRBJ2-3; 12 positions match TRBD2. The trim removed 1 base at V and 2 bases at J, leaving 7 bases unmatched. This CDR3 is built from 17 residues. From germline, CDR1 is DFQATT and CDR2 SNEGSKA (reference sequence).

This clonotype occurred many times. The chain links TRBV5-1 to TRBJ2-7; the D call may be TRBD1 or TRBD2 (5 bases each). Per the germline V gene, CDR1 is SGHRS and CDR2 is YFSETQ. The CDR3 loop spans 13 amino acids. The V end lost 3 bases, the J end lost 3 bases, and 10 bases lay between the germline ends. The CDR3 region is CASSSSGLYEQYF. Here the CDR3 DNA reads TGCGCCAGCAGCTCCTCGGGGCTCTACGAGCAGTACTTC.

This clonotype showed up many times. CDR3 sequence (DNA): TGTGCCACCCGATATTTTGGGTCTATGACAGATACGCAGTATTTT. Residues: CATRYFGSMTDTQYF. The V call is TRBV24-1, the J call TRBJ2-3; no reliable D call. Germline V CDR1 and CDR2: KGHDR, SFDVKD. The CDR3 runs to 15 residues. Trimming left V 9 bases short and J 3 bases short, with 18 bases between.

This clonotype was recorded many times. The J gene is TRBJ2-1, the V gene TRBV5-1, with TRBD2 matching 10 bases. V gave up 2 bases and J gave up 6 bases; unmatched junction bases: 11. The CDR3 extends over 17 amino acids. Germline V CDR1 and CDR2: SGHRS, YFSETQ. The CDR3 bases are TGCGCCAGCAGCTTCGGTCTCCTAGCGGGGGTCGGCAATGAGCAGTTCTTC. Residues: CASSFGLLAGVGNEQFF.

Many counts were recorded for this clonotype. CDR3 DNA sequence: TGTGCCAGCAAATCAAACCCGGGACAGGGGGCGAGCTACAATGAGCAGTTCTTC. Translated: CASKSNPGQGASYNEQFF. The rearrangement links TRBV6-2 or TRBV6-3 to TRBJ2-1; 12 bases line up with TRBD1. Germline loops: CDR1 MNHEY, CDR2 SVGEGT. The CDR3 contains 18 residues. V lost 7 bases to trimming and J lost 3 bases; unmatched junction nucleotides: 13.

This clonotype was detected many times. This chain connects TRBV27 to TRBJ1-1; TRBD1 matches 9 bases. J lost 11 bases, V lost 5 bases, and 6 bases had no gene match. This CDR3 has 12 residues. In germline, CDR1 is MNHEY, CDR2 SMNVEV (reference sequence). The CDR3 loop is CASSPGQGRAFF. The CDR3 coding sequence is TGTGCCAGCAGTCCGGGACAGGGACGGGCTTTCTTT.

Ten or more counts support this clonotype. The DNA for the CDR3 is TGTGCCAGCAGTGAGGACCCCGGGGCCACCTCCACCAGGCATTTT. Protein product: CASSEDPGATSTRHF. The rearrangement uses TRBV6-1 and TRBJ1-5; tentatively, D is TRBD1 (5 bases). The CDR3 is made up of 15 amino acids. V gave up 3 bases and J gave up 15 bases, with 24 bases separating them. CDR1 and CDR2 (germline): MNHNS, SASEGT.

This clonotype has a count of ten or more. The rearrangement joins TRBV5-1 to TRBJ2-1, with 9 bases lining up with TRBD1. The germline V gene encodes CDR1 SGHRS and CDR2 YFSETQ. CDR3 length: 16 residues. The V and J ends lost 4 bases and 2 bases, in that order; junction bases with no gene match: 7. In DNA, the CDR3 is TGCGCCAGCAGCACCCAGACAGGGGGGGCCTACAATGAGCAGTTCTTC. Amino acid sequence: CASSTQTGGAYNEQFF.

This clonotype was observed at least ten times. The chain uses TRBV20-1 and TRBJ2-5, with 7 positions matching TRBD2. The CDR3 extends over 13 amino acids. With V trimmed by 5 bases and J by 6 bases, 9 bases remained unmatched. Germline values: CDR1 DFQATT, CDR2 SNEGSKA (reference sequence). The CDR3 is CSAVETSRKTQYF. The CDR3 DNA reads as TGCAGTGCTGTAGAGACTAGCAGGAAGACCCAGTACTTC.

With regard to this clonotype: Being one base from a much bigger clone, this may be a read error. The chain links TRBV2 to TRBJ2-4; perhaps TRBD1 as D (6 bases). Germline CDR1 SNHLY, CDR2 FYNNEI. With 10 bases removed from V and 6 bases from J, the gap between germline ends came to 16 bases. CDR3 length: 13 amino acids. The CDR3 region has the DNA TGTGCCAACAGGGCCCCCCGGAGAAACATTCAGTACTTC. Protein: CANRAPRRNIQYF. Together with reference TRBV2 and TRBJ2-4, the CDR3 gives the full variable domain: EPEVTQTPSHQVTQMGQEVILRCVPISNHLYFYWYRQILGQKVEFLVSFYNNEISEKSEIFDDQFSVERPDGSNFTLKIRSTKLEDSAMYFCANRAPRRNIQYFGAGTRLSVL.

This clonotype has a count of ten or more. V is TRBV4-2 and J is TRBJ2-5, with D uncertain. Germline CDR1 reads LGHNA; CDR2 reads YNFKEQ. Trimming left V 4 bases short and J 5 bases short, with 11 bases between. This CDR3 comprises 13 residues. The CDR3 bases are TGTGCCAGCAGCCCAGTAGTTCGGGAGACCCAGTACTTC. This translates into CASSPVVRETQYF.

This clonotype has at least ten counts. The chain employs TRBV10-3 and TRBJ2-1; D is undetermined. The V end lost 10 bases, the J end lost 0 bases, and 16 bases lay between the germline ends. CDR3 length: 15 amino acids. CDR1 is ENHRY, CDR2 SYGVKD, per germline. The CDR3 is CATHSGESSYNEQFF. CDR3 bases: TGTGCCACCCACTCAGGCGAAAGCTCCTACAATGAGCAGTTCTTC.

This clonotype was picked up many times. This chain links TRBV7-9 with TRBJ1-1; TRBD1 aligns across 8 bases. CDR3 length equals 15 residues. Germline V gene lookup returns CDR1 SEHNR and CDR2 FQNEAQ (reference sequence). Unmatched junction bases numbered 4, after V lost 3 bases and J lost 1 base. The CDR3 region is CASSFGDRQNTEAFF. The CDR3 DNA follows: TGTGCCAGCAGCTTTGGGGACAGGCAGAACACTGAAGCTTTCTTT.

This clonotype has a count of ten or more. The chain links TRBV20-1 to TRBJ2-1, with a weak D call TRBD2 (6 bases). Trimming stripped 3 bases from V and 8 bases from J, with 20 bases between. This CDR3 is 15 amino acids long. Germline V CDR1 and CDR2: DFQATT, SNEGSKA (reference sequence). The CDR3 loop reads CSARGLREIGDEQFF. The CDR3 nucleotides are TGCAGTGCTAGGGGACTCCGCGAAATAGGGGATGAGCAGTTCTTC.

This clonotype was seen repeatedly, ten times or more. This chain links TRBV20-1 with TRBJ2-5; no clear D. The germline V and J ends were trimmed by 2 bases and 1 base, with 11 bases remaining between them. Per germline, CDR1 DFQATT and CDR2 SNEGSKA (reference sequence). The CDR3 loop spans 14 amino acids. DNA of the CDR3: TGCAGTGCTAGAAGATTACACCTCCAAGAGACCCAGTACTTC. Its protein product is CSARRLHLQETQYF.

This clonotype was detected many times. This rearrangement joins TRBV5-1 to TRBJ2-1; TRBD2 agrees at 10 bases. Per the germline V gene, CDR1 is SGHRS and CDR2 is YFSETQ. V gave up 4 bases and J gave up 1 base; unmatched junction bases: 11. This CDR3 has 18 amino acids. In DNA, the CDR3 is TGCGCCAGCAGCCTAGGGCTAGCGGGAGTTCAGTCCTACAATGAGCAGTTCTTC. This translates into CASSLGLAGVQSYNEQFF.